Listed here are 15 T cell receptor beta chains from one sample, sequenced in a study of Graves' ophthalmopathy and Graves' hyperthyroidism. Transcripts of RNA were the source for amplifying TCR beta CDR3 regions. Investigators did first-round RT-PCR with HTBI primers, then second-round multiplex PCR. TCRdb itself ran the multiplex PCR reads through MiXCR, one entry per CDR3 protein. The sample has around 1.1 million distinct CDR3 sequences, 35% to 45% seen once. Sequenced: peripheral blood or thyroid tissue (not recorded which). All receptors come from an adult man with Graves' hyperthyroidism.

This clonotype was observed a few times. The CDR3 spells CAWRANGVWHYGYTF. The CDR3, as DNA: TGTGCCTGGAGAGCGAACGGGGTCTGGCACTATGGCTACACCTTC. The V call is TRBV30, the J call TRBJ1-2, with no clear D. With 3 bases removed from V and 3 bases from J, the gap between germline ends came to 17 bases. The CDR3 covers 15 residues. Per germline, CDR1 GTSNPN and CDR2 SVGIG (reference sequence).

This clonotype was counted at least ten times. The chain recombines TRBV29-1 with TRBJ1-1; D unresolved. The ends were cut back, 1 base at V and 5 bases at J, with 20 bases in the middle. In germline, CDR1 is SQVTM, CDR2 ANQGSEA. The CDR3 covers 16 residues. CDR3 protein: CSVEAGEIKLGTEAFF. The CDR3 DNA reads as TGCAGCGTTGAAGCCGGCGAGATAAAGTTAGGAACTGAAGCTTTCTTT.

In this sample, this clonotype turned up many times. The gene calls are TRBV7-2 and TRBJ1-6, with a possible D match to TRBD1 (6 bases). Germline V gene sequence: CDR1 SGHTA, CDR2 FQGNSA. The V end lost 0 bases, the J end lost 4 bases, and 13 bases lay between the germline ends. This CDR3 is built from 17 residues. The CDR3 here is CASSLAKRTVYNSPLHF. CDR3 DNA: TGTGCCAGCAGCTTAGCTAAAAGGACAGTTTATAATTCACCCCTCCACTTT.

The sample holds many counts of this clonotype. The chain joins TRBV29-1 to TRBJ2-2; D is possibly TRBD2 (5 bases). V was pared by 5 bases and J by 2 bases, with 15 bases between. The CDR3 runs 15 residues. Germline lookup yields CDR1 SQVTM and CDR2 ANQGSEA. Here the CDR3 reads CSVYLRRANTGELFF. CDR3 DNA sequence: TGCAGCGTTTACCTTAGGCGGGCTAACACCGGGGAGCTGTTTTTT.

This clonotype was picked up many times. The chain employs TRBV28 and TRBJ2-2; 8 nucleotides align to TRBD2. The germline V gene encodes CDR1 MDHEN and CDR2 SYDVKM. The CDR3 contains 14 residues. J was trimmed by 5 bases and V by 8 bases; bases with no gene match: 7. The CDR3: CASFGLARTGELFF. The CDR3 DNA is TGTGCCAGCTTTGGACTAGCTCGAACCGGGGAGCTGTTTTTT.

This clonotype was recorded many times. V is TRBV7-2 and J is TRBJ1-2; D uncertain. This CDR3 has 13 residues. V lost 7 bases to trimming and J lost 8 bases, with 17 bases between them. CDR1 and CDR2 from the germline V gene are SGHTA and FQGNSA. The chain's CDR3 is CASIGPEGGGYTF. In DNA form, the CDR3 reads TGTGCCAGCATCGGCCCCGAGGGCGGCGGCTACACCTTC.

The chain recombines TRBV6-1 with TRBJ2-5; D unresolved. The CDR3 consists of 16 residues. Germline CDR1 reads MNHNS; CDR2 reads SASEGT. V gave up 2 bases and J gave up 1 base, with 14 bases separating them. This CDR3 reads CASSERNLALQETQYF. DNA of the CDR3: TGTGCCAGCAGTGAACGGAATCTGGCCCTCCAAGAGACCCAGTACTTC.

This clonotype was counted a single time. A read error may explain this, as a much larger clone is one base away. This chain joins TRBV10-2 and TRBJ1-1; 7 bases match TRBD1. Germline V gives CDR1 WSHSY, CDR2 SAAADI. This CDR3 region has 12 residues. For the CDR3, the DNA is TGTGCCAGCCGAGACAGGGAGACTGAAGCTTCCTTT. This codes for CASRDRETEASF.

This chain uses TRBV4-1 with TRBJ1-5, with D perhaps TRBD1 (5 bases). The CDR3 has 14 amino acids. V lost 2 bases and J lost 6, with 11 bases in between. Germline values: CDR1 MGHRA, CDR2 YSYEKL. CDR3 DNA: TGCGCCAGCAGCCAAATTCGGGGGGGTCAGCCCCAGCATTTT. It is translated as CASSQIRGGQPQHF.

Turning to this clonotype: One base away lies a much larger clone, so this may be a sequencing read error. No conserved phenylalanine or tryptophan ends this CDR3, so it is likely a read error. The V gene is TRBV14, the J gene TRBJ2-7, with TRBD2 matching 15 bases. J lost 3 bases, V lost 1 base, and 7 bases had no gene match. Germline CDR1 is SGHDN and CDR2 is FVKESK. This CDR3 spans 18 amino acids. The CDR3 DNA reads as TGTGCCAGCAGCCAAGTTAGTGTGGGACTAGCGGGAGGCTACGAGCAGTACTAC. Amino acids: CASSQVSVGLAGGYEQYY.

This clonotype came up many times. This chain joins TRBV12-5 and TRBJ1-2; D possibly corresponds to TRBD1 (5 bases). Looked up from germline, CDR1 is LGHNT and CDR2 is FRNRAP. V was trimmed by 5 bases and J by 3 bases, leaving 10 bases between them. There are 13 residues in the CDR3. The CDR3 DNA is TGTGCTAGTGGTACAGGTTATGACTATGGCTACACCTTC. Translated: CASGTGYDYGYTF.

This clonotype was detected a few times. The chain employs TRBV10-3 and TRBJ1-5; no firm D call. The CDR3 runs 15 residues. With 3 bases removed from V and 5 bases from J, the gap between germline ends came to 14 bases. Germline CDR1 and CDR2: ENHRY and SYGVKD. In DNA form, the CDR3 reads TGTGCCATCAGTGAAGCAGGACTGATCGATCAGCCCCAGCATTTT. Its protein product is CAISEAGLIDQPQHF.

The rearrangement joins TRBV5-1 to TRBJ2-5, with D perhaps TRBD1 or TRBD2 (5 bases each). CDR3 length: 14 amino acids. Germline V gene lookup returns CDR1 SGHRS and CDR2 YFSETQ. The V end lost 2 bases, the J end lost 5 bases, and 13 bases lay between the germline ends. The chain's CDR3 is CASSFPGRTETQYF. CDR3 DNA: TGCGCCAGCAGCTTCCCGGGGCGAACGGAGACCCAGTACTTC.

This clonotype is a singleton in its sample. The chain combines TRBV2 with TRBJ2-3; 7 bases map to TRBD2. Germline assignment: CDR1 SNHLY and CDR2 FYNNEI. V gave up 8 bases and J gave up 1 base; unmatched junction bases: 9. This CDR3 is built from 15 residues. The CDR3 spells CASPGPGGGTDTQYF. CDR3 sequence (DNA): TGTGCCAGCCCAGGGCCGGGGGGAGGCACAGATACGCAGTATTTT.

V gene TRBV7-6 combines with J gene TRBJ2-5; 12 bases are shared with TRBD2. J lost 5 bases, V lost 4 bases, and 5 bases had no gene match. The germline V gene encodes CDR1 SGHVS and CDR2 FNYEAQ. The CDR3 is 15 residues long. The CDR3: CASSWTSGTQETQYF. The CDR3 DNA is TGTGCCAGCAGCTGGACTAGCGGGACTCAGGAGACCCAGTACTTC.